These 11 T cell receptor beta chains share one sample of origin, sequenced in a study of cytomegalovirus exposure and HLA in healthy donors. Libraries were prepared by immunoSEQ multiplex PCR; TCRdb keeps only in-frame clonotypes and omits some of them. There are 75,000 to 100,000 clones in the sample; 96% occur only once, and around 0.78% lies in the top ten. What was sequenced was PBMCs. The receptors originated from a man between 18 and 29 years old in good health and CMV-seronegative.

The chain employs TRBV19 and TRBJ1-2, with D perhaps matching TRBD1 (6 bases). V lost 7 bases to trimming and J lost 1 base, with 13 bases between them. This CDR3 is 14 amino acids long. The germline V gene encodes CDR1 LNHDA and CDR2 SQIVND (reference sequence). CDR3 bases: TGTGCCAGTAATTGGGGCAGGGGTAACTATGGCTACACCTTC. Its protein is CASNWGRGNYGYTF.

The V and J genes are TRBV13 and TRBJ2-6; 12 bases line up with TRBD1. With 5 bases clipped from V and 0 bases from J, the junction kept 8 bases outside the gene matches. The germline V gene has CDR1 PRHDT and CDR2 FYEKMQ (reference sequence). The length of the CDR3 is 19 residues. CDR3 nucleotides: TGTGCCAGCAGCATTTTGGGACAGGGGGCAAGCTCTGGGGCCAACGTCCTGACTTTC. The encoded protein is CASSILGQGASSGANVLTF.

This chain joins TRBV7-9 and TRBJ1-1; 7 nucleotides agree with TRBD1. Germline V gene lookup returns CDR1 SEHNR and CDR2 FQNEAQ (reference sequence). The CDR3 covers 13 residues. The junction had 8 bases not matched to a gene; V was cut back by 5 bases and J by 8 bases. The CDR3 sequence: CASSGRQGSEAFF. Here the CDR3 DNA reads TGTGCCAGCAGCGGCAGACAGGGTTCAGAAGCTTTCTTT.

This chain connects TRBV6-5 to TRBJ1-5; D is unresolved. The germline CDR1 and CDR2 sequences are MNHEY and SVGAGI. This CDR3 contains 13 residues. Deletions cut 0 bases from V and 6 bases from J, with 6 bases between. The CDR3 nucleotides read TGTGCCAGCAGTTACTCGTTGGCTCAGCCCCAGCATTTT. Translation: CASSYSLAQPQHF.

The rearrangement joins TRBV11-2 to TRBJ1-2; D is undetermined. The CDR3 has 15 amino acids. V was clipped by 0 bases and J by 0 bases, with 8 bases between them. Germline V gene lookup returns CDR1 SGHAT and CDR2 FQNNGV. In DNA, the CDR3 is TGTGCCAGCAGCTTAGAAGCCCGAACTAACTATGGCTACACCTTC. Amino acids: CASSLEARTNYGYTF.

The CDR3 protein is CASSLTRGNTEAFF. CDR3 nucleotide sequence: TGTGCCAGCAGTCTTACGCGGGGAAACACTGAAGCTTTCTTT. The chain employs TRBV27 and TRBJ1-1; D is unresolved. CDR3 length equals 14 residues. CDR1 and CDR2 (germline): MNHEY, SMNVEV (reference sequence). Trimming shortened V by 5 bases and J by 2 bases, and 12 bases separated the two germline ends.

This chain joins TRBV7-8 and TRBJ2-5; 8 bases map to TRBD1. The CDR3 runs to 14 residues. V lost 5 bases and J lost 4; bases outside the gene matches: 6. Per the germline V gene, CDR1 is SGHVS and CDR2 is FQNEAQ. The CDR3 protein is CASSTRTGLETQYF. For the CDR3, the DNA is TGTGCCAGCAGCACCCGGACAGGGCTAGAGACCCAGTACTTC.

The rearrangement joins TRBV7-9 to TRBJ1-1; TRBD1 might be the D (6 bases). This CDR3 is built from 14 residues. The V gene lost 3 bases and the J gene lost 8 bases, with 16 bases spanning the gap. The germline gives CDR1 SEHNR, CDR2 FQNEAQ (reference sequence). The CDR3 sequence: CASSFYPGAGEAFF. CDR3 DNA: TGTGCCAGCAGCTTTTATCCAGGGGCCGGCGAAGCTTTCTTT.

The chain recombines TRBV5-1 with TRBJ2-7; 7 bases align to TRBD1. J lost 0 bases, V lost 1 base, and 1 base had no gene match. CDR1 SGHRS and CDR2 YFSETQ come from the germline V gene. The CDR3 contains 14 residues. The CDR3 DNA sequence: TGCGCCAGCAGCTTGACAGGGGCCTCCTACGAGCAGTACTTC. This translates into CASSLTGASYEQYF.

V and J are TRBV10-3 and TRBJ2-3; 9 nucleotides match TRBD1. The V gene's germline CDR1 is ENHRY and CDR2 SYGVKD. This CDR3 has 14 residues. Trimming took 10 bases from V and 6 from J; bases not matched to a gene: 11. CDR3 protein: CATNAGTGRDTQYF. Written as DNA, the CDR3 is TGTGCCACCAACGCCGGGACAGGGAGGGATACGCAGTATTTT.

This clone was seen more than once but under ten times. J is TRBJ2-7 and V is TRBV6-1, with D tentatively TRBD2 (6 bases). The CDR3 runs to 15 residues. V lost 7 bases to trimming and J lost 0 bases, with 16 bases between them. Looked up from germline, CDR1 is MNHNS and CDR2 is SASEGT. In DNA, the CDR3 is TGTGCCAGCAACCCCGAGCGCGGGATCTCCTACGAGCAGTACGTC. It is translated as CASNPERGISYEQYV.